The 31 T cell receptor beta chains below all came from one sample that was sequenced in a study of cytomegalovirus exposure and HLA in healthy donors. The study ran its PCR with 60 Vbeta and 13 Jbeta primers. Assay used: immunoSEQ multiplex PCR; TCRdb lists only in-frame clones, some missing. The top ten clones hold about 4.2% of a sample with 20,000 to 30,000 clones, just under 80% of them seen once. Material for sequencing was PBMCs. Every receptor here comes from a male donor in good health and CMV-seronegative.

The chain couples TRBV9 to TRBJ2-7, with 7 bases lining up with TRBD1. The CDR3 has 15 amino acids. From germline, CDR1 is SGDLS and CDR2 YYNGEE. Trimming took 4 bases from V and 2 from J; bases not matched to a gene: 9. CDR3 loop: CASSPFPGTAYEQYF. CDR3 DNA sequence: TGTGCCAGCAGCCCCTTCCCCGGGACAGCCTACGAGCAGTACTTC.

This clone was seen more than once but under ten times. This rearrangement joins TRBV27 to TRBJ2-7; no reliable D call. Germline assignment: CDR1 MNHEY and CDR2 SMNVEV (reference sequence). Trimming left V 3 bases short and J 2 bases short, with 8 bases between. CDR3 length equals 13 residues. CDR3 nucleotides: TGTGCCAGCAGTTTCGGCGGTACCTACGAGCAGTACTTC. Encoded protein: CASSFGGTYEQYF.

V is TRBV30 and J is TRBJ2-3; TRBD1 is a possible D gene (6 bases). The V gene's germline CDR1 is GTSNPN and CDR2 SVGIG (reference sequence). The CDR3 loop spans 14 amino acids. V was trimmed by 4 bases and J by 0 bases, leaving 11 bases between them. The CDR3: CAWTRDKSTDTQYF. The CDR3 bases are TGTGCCTGGACCCGGGACAAGAGCACAGATACGCAGTATTTT.

The chain carries TRBV29-1 and TRBJ1-2; 10 nucleotides match TRBD1. Germline trimming cut 6 bases from V and 5 bases from J; bases unmatched to any gene: 9. Germline assignment: CDR1 SQVTM and CDR2 ANQGSEA. CDR3 length equals 14 residues. The CDR3 DNA is TGCAGCGTGGGGACAGGGGTTTTTCGGTATGGCTACACCTTC. Protein: CSVGTGVFRYGYTF. The full variable domain, in which reference TRBV29-1 and TRBJ1-2 provide the parts outside the CDR3, is SAVISQKPSRDICQRGTSLTIQCQVDSQVTMMFWYRQQPGQSLTLIATANQGSEATYESGFVIDKFPISRPNLTFSTLTVSNMSPEDSSIYLCSVGTGVFRYGYTFGSGTRLTVV.

V usage is TRBV30 and J usage is TRBJ2-1, with D tentatively TRBD2 (5 bases). CDR1 is GTSNPN and CDR2 is SVGIG in the germline V gene (reference sequence). This CDR3 has 15 amino acids. The germline V and J ends were trimmed by 2 bases and 7 bases, with 18 bases remaining between them. The CDR3, as DNA: TGTGCCTGGAGTTCGGAGCGGAGTGCCGGGAATGAGCAGTTCTTC. Its translation is CAWSSERSAGNEQFF.

The V gene is TRBV6-5, the J gene TRBJ2-7; TRBD2 might be the D (6 bases). CDR3 length equals 15 residues. Germline-derived CDR1 and CDR2 are MNHEY and SVGAGI. Trimming took off 7 bases at V and 4 bases at J, with 20 bases between the two ends. The CDR3 reads CASTQAGTALYEQYF. Here the CDR3 DNA reads TGTGCCAGCACCCAGGCGGGGACCGCCTTGTACGAGCAGTACTTC.

The rearrangement links TRBV10-3 to TRBJ2-7; D is undetermined. Per germline, CDR1 ENHRY and CDR2 SYGVKD. The V gene lost 3 bases and the J gene lost 3 bases, with 6 bases spanning the gap. The CDR3 is 12 residues long. The CDR3 sequence is CAISDLGYEQYF. DNA for the CDR3: TGTGCCATCAGTGATCTCGGCTACGAGCAGTACTTC.

CDR3 in amino acids: CASSVEKVAATSYNEQFF. The CDR3 coding sequence is TGTGCCAGCAGCGTAGAAAAAGTGGCGGCCACCTCCTACAATGAGCAGTTCTTC. This chain uses TRBV9 with TRBJ2-1; the D is unclear. From germline, CDR1 is SGDLS and CDR2 YYNGEE. Deletions cut 0 bases from V and 0 bases from J, with 16 bases between. The CDR3 sequence is 18 residues long.

The chain is built from TRBV10-1 and TRBJ2-2, with D perhaps matching TRBD1 (5 bases). The CDR3 has 15 amino acids. Deletions cut 4 bases from V and 3 bases from J, with 12 bases between. Germline assignment: CDR1 WNHNN and CDR2 SYGVQD (reference sequence). This CDR3 reads CASSVTGAHTGELFF. DNA for the CDR3: TGCGCCAGCAGTGTAACAGGAGCTCACACCGGGGAGCTGTTTTTT.

This rearrangement joins TRBV7-2 to TRBJ2-1; 7 nucleotides align to TRBD1. The germline gives CDR1 SGHTA, CDR2 FQGNSA. V trimming: 3 bases; J trimming: 4 bases; junction bases outside the gene matches: 3. The CDR3 spans 14 residues. The CDR3 loop reads CASSLGTVYNEQFF. In DNA form, the CDR3 reads TGTGCCAGCAGCTTGGGGACAGTTTACAATGAGCAGTTCTTC.

The chain is built from TRBV5-4 and TRBJ2-7; D perhaps matches TRBD1 (5 bases). Trimming took off 0 bases at V and 0 bases at J, with 7 bases between the two ends. The germline V gene has CDR1 SGHNT and CDR2 YYREEE (reference sequence). This CDR3 comprises 14 residues. CDR3 protein: CASSLATVSYEQYF. The DNA of the CDR3 is TGTGCCAGCAGCTTGGCGACAGTCTCCTACGAGCAGTACTTC.

The chain couples TRBV6-6 to TRBJ1-2; 9 nucleotides line up with TRBD1. The germline V gene encodes CDR1 MNHNY and CDR2 SVGAGI (reference sequence). The CDR3 loop spans 13 amino acids. V was pared by 9 bases and J by 3 bases, with 5 bases of the junction left unmatched. CDR3 sequence: CASNRGRDYGYTF. In nucleotides, the CDR3 is TGTGCCAGTAACAGGGGGCGCGACTATGGCTACACCTTC.

The chain links TRBV6-1 to TRBJ2-5; 10 nucleotides align to TRBD2. This CDR3 comprises 13 residues. The V segment lost 8 bases and the J segment 3 bases; nucleotides outside the gene matches: 3. The germline gives CDR1 MNHNS, CDR2 SASEGT. The CDR3 DNA follows: TGTGCCAGCGGCCTAGCGGGAGAAGAGACCCAGTACTTC. The encoded protein is CASGLAGEETQYF.

This chain uses TRBV4-1 with TRBJ2-3; weak D call: TRBD2 (5 bases). The V and J ends lost 0 bases and 1 base respectively, with 11 bases between them. The germline CDR1 and CDR2 sequences are MGHRA and YSYEKL. CDR3 length: 16 amino acids. The CDR3 nucleotides are TGCGCCAGCAGCCAAGATCCCGGGGTCGGCACAGATACGCAGTATTTT. Translated, it gives CASSQDPGVGTDTQYF.

The genes are TRBV5-1 and TRBJ2-1; 14 bases match TRBD2. This CDR3 is built from 17 residues. V gave up 3 bases and J gave up 4 bases; unmatched junction bases: 6. The germline V gene has CDR1 SGHRS and CDR2 YFSETQ. CDR3 coding DNA: TGCGCCAGCAGCTGGCGGGGACTAGCGGGAGAGTACAATGAGCAGTTCTTC. Amino acids: CASSWRGLAGEYNEQFF.

A few counts support this clone. The chain uses TRBV6-1 and TRBJ2-6; a possible D gene is TRBD2 (5 bases). The V end was cut by 4 bases, the J end by 1 base, with 17 bases between. The CDR3 sequence is 18 residues long. Looked up from germline, CDR1 is MNHNS and CDR2 is SASEGT. CDR3 protein: CASSGIGVRGSGANVLTF. CDR3 sequence (DNA): TGTGCCAGCAGTGGGATTGGGGTCCGGGGATCTGGGGCCAACGTCCTGACTTTC.

CDR3 sequence reads: CASSLVADLVTEAFF. DNA of the CDR3: TGTGCCAGCAGCTTAGTCGCGGATTTGGTCACTGAAGCTTTCTTT. The genes are TRBV7-8 and TRBJ1-1; D not certain. The CDR3 runs to 15 residues. V was cut by 1 base and J by 4 bases, with 13 bases left in between. Germline V gene data show CDR1 as SGHVS and CDR2 as FQNEAQ. Variable domain in full (rest from reference TRBV7-8 and TRBJ1-1): GAGVSQSPRYKVAKRGQDVALRCDPISGHVSLFWYQQALGQGPEFLTYFQNEAQLDKSGLPSDRFFAERPEGSVSTLKIQRTQQEDSAVYLCASSLVADLVTEAFFGQGTRLTVV.

Here the CDR3 reads CASSSSLAESTDTQYF. The CDR3 DNA sequence: TGTGCCAGCAGTTCCTCACTAGCGGAAAGCACAGATACGCAGTATTTT. The chain couples TRBV28 to TRBJ2-3, with 8 bases that match TRBD2. There are 16 residues in the CDR3. In germline, CDR1 is MDHEN, CDR2 SYDVKM. Losses at the gene ends were 4 bases for V and 0 bases for J; bases not matched to a gene: 6.

The chain employs TRBV6-5 and TRBJ2-7; TRBD2 matches 8 bases. Germline CDR1 MNHEY, CDR2 SVGAGI. The CDR3 totals 13 residues. The junction had 5 bases not matched to a gene; V was cut back by 5 bases and J by 5 bases. The CDR3 spells CASSEREFHEQYF. CDR3 DNA: TGTGCCAGCAGTGAGCGGGAGTTCCACGAGCAGTACTTC.

V gene TRBV9 combines with J gene TRBJ1-1; D is undetermined. This CDR3 region has 13 residues. The V gene lost 1 base and the J gene lost 1 base, with 5 bases spanning the gap. CDR1 and CDR2 (germline): SGDLS, YYNGEE. The DNA for the CDR3 is TGTGCCAGCAGCGTAAGCCAGAACACTGAAGCTTTCTTT. Amino acid sequence: CASSVSQNTEAFF.

This clone was counted a single time. The chain couples TRBV6-5 to TRBJ2-7; 11 nucleotides agree with TRBD1. The CDR3 length is 16 residues. V gave up 2 bases and J gave up 1 base; unmatched junction bases: 4. Germline lookup yields CDR1 MNHEY and CDR2 SVGAGI. CDR3 loop: CASSYERDRGSYEQYF. DNA for the CDR3: TGTGCCAGCAGTTACGAGAGGGACAGGGGGTCCTACGAGCAGTACTTC.

The chain couples TRBV5-4 to TRBJ2-7; 7 positions agree with TRBD1. There are 15 residues in the CDR3. Germline trimming cut 0 bases from V and 3 bases from J; bases unmatched to any gene: 6. Germline values: CDR1 SGHNT, CDR2 YYREEE (reference sequence). The CDR3 sequence is CASSLEWQGDYEQYF. In DNA, the CDR3 is TGTGCCAGCAGCTTGGAGTGGCAGGGGGACTACGAGCAGTACTTC.

The genes are TRBV28 and TRBJ2-1, with 9 nucleotides matching TRBD2. V shed 6 bases and J 2 bases; nucleotides not matched to a gene: 11. Germline CDR1 and CDR2: MDHEN and SYDVKM. The CDR3 has 17 residues. DNA of the CDR3: TGTGCCAGCAGCCGCGACCCTAGCGGGAAGACCTACAATGAGCAGTTCTTC. Amino acid sequence: CASSRDPSGKTYNEQFF.

The V gene is TRBV7-3, the J gene TRBJ2-3; TRBD2 matches at 8 bases. The CDR3 runs to 15 residues. Germline CDR1 and CDR2: SGHTA and FQGTGA. The V gene end was trimmed by 2 bases and the J gene end by 5 bases; junction bases not matched to a gene: 6. This CDR3 is CASSLGLRGGDTQYF. CDR3 in DNA: TGTGCCAGCAGCTTAGGATTACGGGGGGGAGATACGCAGTATTTT.

This clone was seen a single time. The rearrangement uses TRBV7-6 and TRBJ2-2, with D uncertain. The germline V gene encodes CDR1 SGHVS and CDR2 FNYEAQ. The CDR3 extends over 17 amino acids. The V gene lost 5 bases and the J gene lost 5 bases, with 21 bases spanning the gap. The CDR3 is CASSHRMGAQATGELFF. The CDR3 DNA follows: TGTGCCAGCAGCCACCGCATGGGTGCCCAGGCAACCGGGGAGCTGTTTTTT.

This clone was seen only once. The J gene is TRBJ1-1, the V gene TRBV6-5; D uncertain. This CDR3 comprises 13 residues. Deletions cut 7 bases from V and 5 bases from J, with 14 bases between. The germline V gene has CDR1 MNHEY and CDR2 SVGAGI. CDR3 protein: CASKALSATEAFF. CDR3 nucleotide sequence: TGTGCCAGCAAGGCTCTGAGCGCGACTGAAGCTTTCTTT.

V and J are TRBV7-9 and TRBJ1-6; D is unresolved. The CDR3 is made up of 14 amino acids. The V end lost 8 bases, the J end lost 4 bases, and 12 bases lay between the germline ends. Germline V gives CDR1 SEHNR, CDR2 FQNEAQ (reference sequence). CDR3 nucleotides: TGTGCCAGCGGGTCCGACTTGTATAATTCACCCCTCCACTTT. Amino acid sequence: CASGSDLYNSPLHF.

The CDR3 region is CASRYLQRGVKGGGEQYF. The CDR3 region has the DNA TGTGCCAGCAGATATCTACAACGGGGGGTAAAGGGCGGCGGGGAGCAGTACTTC. The rearrangement links TRBV28 to TRBJ2-5, with 7 nucleotides matching TRBD2. The V segment lost 6 bases and the J segment 11 bases; nucleotides outside the gene matches: 27. In germline, CDR1 is MDHEN, CDR2 SYDVKM. The CDR3 runs to 18 residues.

This chain connects TRBV1 to TRBJ2-4; the table names TRBD2, a call not compared with the DNA. TRBV1 is a pseudogene locus. This CDR3 has 17 amino acids. CDR3 sequence: CTSSHPGTSVSKNIQYF. The CDR3 nucleotides read TGCACCAGCAGCCATCCCGGGACTAGCGTTTCCAAAAACATTCAGTACTTC.

This clone was observed a single time. The chain recombines TRBV5-4 with TRBJ2-1, with 10 bases identical to TRBD2. Trimming removed 4 bases from V and 4 bases from J; junction bases left unmatched: 20. The CDR3 length is 20 residues. Germline V CDR1 and CDR2: SGHNT, YYREEE (reference sequence). The CDR3 sequence is CASSPLAGDIFGLSYNEQFF. DNA of the CDR3: TGTGCCAGCAGCCCCCTAGCGGGAGACATATTCGGTTTGTCTTACAATGAGCAGTTCTTC.

The chain couples TRBV9 to TRBJ2-3, with 8 nucleotides matching TRBD2. Germline CDR1 SGDLS, CDR2 YYNGEE. The V segment lost 4 bases and the J segment 2 bases; nucleotides outside the gene matches: 12. The CDR3 extends over 17 amino acids. DNA of the CDR3: TGTGCCAGCAGCCCCTCAGGGGCGGGGGGACACACAGATACGCAGTATTTT. This codes for CASSPSGAGGHTDTQYF.